The rows below give T cell receptor beta chains drawn from one sample of a study of T cells of healthy individuals. Each CDR3 protein is one row after TCRdb ran MiXCR on the 5' RACE reads. The table has about 41,000 distinct CDR3 sequences, 4% to 5.5% seen once. The source of these receptors is a human donor in good health. CDR3s include the opening cysteine and the closing phenylalanine or tryptophan. The D gene is left open where the match is weak. Size values are once, few and many counts, or a class for expanded clones, and some rows have none.

d_gene	v_gene	abundance	j_gene	CDR3aa	CDR3nt
TRBD2	TRBV29-1	many	TRBJ2-3	CSVEGTSGRAPTDTQYF	TGCAGCGTTGAGGGTACTAGCGGGAGGGCCCCGACAGATACGCAGTATTTT
-	TRBV20-1	few	TRBJ2-3	CSARDGGNTQYF	TGCAGTGCTAGAGATGGGGGGAATACGCAGTATTTT
-	TRBV12-3/TRBV12-4	many	TRBJ2-3	CASSSTLGRTDTQYF	TGTGCCAGCAGTTCTACGCTTGGCCGCACAGATACGCAGTATTTT
TRBD2	TRBV6-5	few	TRBJ2-3	CASSSSGTSGGARDTQYF	TGTGCCAGCAGTTCCTCCGGGACTAGCGGGGGGGCGCGAGATACGCAGTATTTT
-	TRBV5-8	many	TRBJ1-6	CASSLGTDYNSPLHF	TGTGCCAGCAGCTTGGGTACGGATTATAATTCACCCCTCCACTTT
-	TRBV13	-	TRBJ2-1	CASSPEAYNEQFF	TGTGCCAGCAGCCCCGAGGCCTACAATGAGCAGTTCTTC
TRBD1	TRBV5-1	many	TRBJ2-7	CASMWAGTGVHEQYF	TGCGCCAGCATGTGGGCAGGGACAGGGGTCCACGAGCAGTACTTC
-	TRBV20-1	many	TRBJ2-1	CSASSGEQFF	TGCAGTGCCTCAAGCGGGGAGCAGTTCTTC
-	TRBV2	many	TRBJ2-3	CASRDTRDADTQYF	TGTGCCAGCAGAGATACGCGGGACGCCGATACGCAGTATTTT
TRBD1	TRBV7-8	-	TRBJ2-1	CASSLEFSGTGNEQFF	TGTGCCAGCAGCTTAGAATTTTCCGGGACAGGCAATGAGCAGTTCTTC
-	TRBV7-2	few	TRBJ2-7	CASSLVASSYEQYF	TGTGCCAGCAGCTTAGTGGCCAGCTCCTACGAGCAGTACTTC
-	TRBV21-1	few	TRBJ2-2	CASTSTGTDTGELFF	TGTGCCAGCACTTCTACCGGGACAGACACCGGGGAGCTGTTTTTT
TRBD1	TRBV2	-	TRBJ1-4	CASRIQGVATNEKLFF	TGTGCCAGCAGGATACAGGGGGTTGCAACTAATGAAAAACTGTTTTTT
TRBD2	TRBV10-1	many	TRBJ2-7	CASSESLAGNYEQYF	TGCGCCAGCAGTGAAAGCCTAGCGGGGAACTACGAGCAGTACTTC
-	TRBV5-5	many	TRBJ2-5	CASSFAGSETQYF	TGTGCCAGCAGCTTTGCAGGGAGCGAGACCCAGTACTTC
-	TRBV12-3/TRBV12-4	many	TRBJ1-6	CASSLKGNSPLHF	TGTGCCAGCAGTTTAAAGGGGAATTCACCCCTCCACTTT
TRBD2	TRBV10-3	many	TRBJ2-5	CAISSLAAGEETQYF	TGTGCCATCTCTTCCCTAGCAGCGGGAGAAGAGACCCAGTACTTC
TRBD1	TRBV12-3/TRBV12-4	few	TRBJ1-4	CASSLGGQALRPSKLFF	TGTGCCAGCAGTCTAGGGGGACAGGCACTCAGGCCATCCAAACTGTTTTTT
TRBD2	TRBV12-3/TRBV12-4	many	TRBJ2-5	CASTETSGRGETQYF	TGTGCCAGCACCGAGACTAGCGGAAGGGGAGAGACCCAGTACTTC
-	TRBV6-5	many	TRBJ1-1	CASSYSSGEGTEAFF	TGTGCCAGCAGTTACTCGTCCGGGGAGGGCACTGAAGCTTTCTTT
TRBD2	TRBV12-3/TRBV12-4	many	TRBJ2-7	CASSYSGGQQEYF	TGTGCCAGCAGCTATTCGGGGGGGCAGCAGGAGTACTTC
TRBD1	TRBV29-1	-	TRBJ1-2	CSVEVPGTGGDYNF	TGCAGCGTTGAAGTTCCCGGGACAGGGGGCGACTACAACTTC
TRBD1	TRBV2	few	TRBJ2-5	CASIKDRAQETQYF	TGTGCCAGCATCAAGGACAGGGCCCAAGAGACCCAGTACTTC
TRBD2	TRBV4-3	-	TRBJ2-3	CASTYLLAGSTDTQYF	TGCGCCAGCACCTACCTTCTAGCGGGTAGCACAGATACGCAGTATTTT
-	TRBV21-1	-	TRBJ2-1	CVKGLGEQFF	TGTGTAAAGGGGCTGGGGGAGCAGTTCTTC
-	TRBV12-3/TRBV12-4	many	TRBJ2-4	CASSFGPPYIQYF	TGTGCCAGCAGTTTTGGGCCCCCTTACATTCAGTACTTC
-	TRBV4-2	many	TRBJ2-6	CASSRATGSSGANVLTF	TGTGCCAGCAGCCGCGCGACGGGGAGCTCTGGGGCCAACGTCCTGACTTTC
-	TRBV24-1	many	TRBJ2-7	CATSDLRAPYEQYF	TGTGCCACCAGTGATTTGCGGGCCCCCTACGAGCAGTACTTC
TRBD2	TRBV20-1	few	TRBJ2-1	CSAKGLAASYNEQFF	TGCAGTGCTAAGGGACTAGCGGCGTCCTACAATGAGCAGTTCTTC
-	TRBV4-1	many	TRBJ1-2	CASSQPRTGRPYGYTF	TGCGCCAGCAGCCAGCCCCGTACGGGAAGGCCCTATGGCTACACCTTC
-	TRBV3-1	-	TRBJ2-2	CASSKTTGELFF	TGTGCCAGCAGCAAAACCACCGGGGAGCTGTTTTTT
TRBD2	TRBV20-1	many	TRBJ2-3	CSARDSGGGSNTQYF	TGCAGTGCTAGAGATAGCGGCGGGGGATCAAATACGCAGTATTTT
TRBD2	TRBV7-9	many	TRBJ2-5	CASRVASGGSQETQYF	TGTGCCAGCAGAGTAGCTAGCGGGGGCTCCCAAGAGACCCAGTACTTC
-	TRBV12-3/TRBV12-4	many	TRBJ1-1	CASRTGGWTEAFF	TGTGCCAGCAGAACGGGAGGTTGGACTGAAGCTTTCTTT
TRBD2	TRBV5-1	many	TRBJ2-1	CASSLEASGYNEQFF	TGCGCCAGCAGCTTGGAGGCTAGCGGGTACAATGAGCAGTTCTTC
TRBD1	TRBV7-2	many	TRBJ2-6	CASSQRQGNSGANVLTF	TGTGCCAGCAGCCAGCGACAGGGAAACTCTGGGGCCAACGTCCTGACTTTC
-	TRBV27	-	TRBJ2-7	CASSPLPPGKDEQYF	TGTGCCAGCAGTCCCCTCCCTCCGGGGAAAGACGAGCAGTACTTC
-	TRBV27	many	TRBJ1-1	CASVLLSGAPMNTEAFF	TGTGCCAGCGTCTTACTTTCAGGGGCCCCTATGAACACTGAAGCTTTCTTT
-	TRBV13	few	TRBJ2-7	CASSLGGSVYEQYF	TGTGCCAGCAGCTTAGGCGGGAGTGTCTACGAGCAGTACTTC
-	TRBV6-5	-	TRBJ1-4	CASSYRLEGTRLEKLFF	TGTGCCAGCAGTTACCGGCTAGAGGGGACACGGTTAGAAAAACTGTTTTTT
TRBD1	TRBV6-4	many	TRBJ2-3	CASSDSGTGGPDTQYF	TGTGCCAGCAGTGACTCGGGGACAGGGGGCCCAGATACGCAGTATTTT
TRBD2	TRBV20-1	many	TRBJ2-5	CSAKAGVQETQYF	TGCAGTGCTAAAGCGGGGGTCCAAGAGACCCAGTACTTC
TRBD1	TRBV18	-	TRBJ2-7	CASSSTGTGSAEQYF	TGTGCCAGCTCGAGTACCGGGACAGGTTCCGCCGAGCAGTACTTC
-	TRBV30	-	TRBJ2-2	CARSSGAAGELFF	TGTGCCCGGAGTTCGGGGGCCGCCGGGGAGCTGTTTTTT
-	TRBV7-3	medium-sized	TRBJ2-2	CASRLGGEGTGELFF	TGTGCCAGCAGACTTGGCGGAGAGGGGACCGGGGAGCTGTTTTTT
-	TRBV7-2	many	TRBJ1-1	CASSFHFQGRTEAFF	TGTGCCAGCAGTTTCCATTTCCAGGGGCGGACTGAAGCTTTCTTT
-	TRBV12-3/TRBV12-4	few	TRBJ1-5	CASSPRGFRGGNQPQHF	TGTGCCAGCAGCCCCCGGGGCTTTAGGGGGGGCAATCAGCCCCAGCATTTT
-	TRBV4-2	few	TRBJ1-2	CASSQDWVGGEGYTF	TGTGCCAGCAGCCAAGACTGGGTTGGTGGGGAAGGCTACACCTTC
TRBD1	TRBV20-1	many	TRBJ1-2	CSAKWDRGNYGYTF	TGCAGTGCTAAATGGGACAGGGGGAACTATGGCTACACCTTC
-	TRBV24-1	few	TRBJ2-5	CATSEAEETQYF	TGTGCCACCAGTGAGGCGGAAGAGACCCAGTACTTC